The rows below give T cell receptor beta chains drawn from one sample of a study of early T cells in non-severe SARS-CoV-2 infection. TCRdb used MiXCR to reprocess the 5' RACE reads, holding one entry per CDR3 protein. In the table there are tens of thousands of distinct CDR3 sequences, around 10% of which are singletons. The material sequenced was whole blood. The source is an adult who was a healthcare worker with PCR-confirmed SARS-CoV-2 infection or an uninfected control (not recorded which). CDR3s include the opening cysteine and the closing phenylalanine or tryptophan. D genes are given only for firm matches. Size tells how often a clone was seen (once, few, many) or the class of an expanded clone, and some rows leave it out.

many TRBJ2-1 NA TRBV6-6 CASSRGSQGNEQFF TGTGCCAGCAGCCGCGGCTCCCAGGGCAATGAGCAGTTCTTC
NA TRBJ1-2 NA TRBV29-1 CSVPFNYGYTF TGCAGCGTTCCCTTTAACTATGGCTACACCTTC
many TRBJ2-7 NA TRBV5-4 CASSYLDEQYF TGTGCCAGCAGCTACCTCGACGAGCAGTACTTC
many TRBJ2-7 TRBD1 TRBV5-1 CASSLAGAGTGVRNEQYF TGCGCCAGCAGCTTGGCCGGGGCGGGGACAGGGGTGCGAAACGAGCAGTACTTC
few TRBJ2-1 TRBD2 TRBV27 CASRQSGSSYNEQFF TGTGCCAGCAGACAGAGCGGGAGCTCCTACAATGAGCAGTTCTTC
many TRBJ1-3 NA TRBV28 CASSSTRREERYF TGTGCCAGCAGTTCAACTAGACGGGAGGAGAGGTATTTT
few TRBJ2-2 NA TRBV12-3/TRBV12-4 CASSLPRDAGELFF TGTGCCAGCAGTTTACCCAGGGATGCCGGGGAGCTGTTTTTT
many TRBJ1-6 NA TRBV10-3 CAISESGGSHSYNSPLHF TGTGCCATCAGTGAGTCAGGAGGCTCCCACTCCTATAATTCACCCCTCCACTTT
few TRBJ2-5 NA TRBV20-1 CSATPSSGMETQYF TGCAGTGCTACACCGTCTAGTGGGATGGAGACCCAGTACTTC
NA TRBJ1-2 NA TRBV29-1 CSVAGYASGYTF TGCAGCGTTGCAGGGTACGCCTCTGGCTACACCTTC
many TRBJ1-4 NA TRBV7-9 CASSSGTANEKLFF TGTGCCAGCAGCTCCGGGACTGCAAATGAAAAACTGTTTTTT
many TRBJ2-1 TRBD1 TRBV4-1 CASSQPGTGGYNEQFF TGCGCCAGCAGCCAACCCGGGACAGGAGGTTACAATGAGCAGTTCTTC
many TRBJ1-5 TRBD1 TRBV2 CASMGGQSNQPQHF TGTGCCAGCATGGGGGGACAGAGCAATCAGCCCCAGCATTTT
few TRBJ1-1 NA TRBV15 CATSRVQMNTEAFF TGTGCCACCAGCAGGGTACAGATGAACACTGAAGCTTTCTTT
many TRBJ2-5 TRBD2 TRBV6-5 CASSRSGGWGETQYF TGTGCCAGCAGTCGAAGCGGGGGCTGGGGAGAGACCCAGTACTTC
many TRBJ2-2 NA TRBV5-1 CASSSSDRANTGELFF TGCGCCAGCAGCTCATCGGACCGCGCGAACACCGGGGAGCTGTTTTTT
many TRBJ1-1 NA TRBV20-1 CSAREGGMHTEAFF TGCAGTGCTAGAGAGGGAGGGATGCACACTGAAGCTTTCTTT
many TRBJ1-4 NA TRBV14 CASSQGTTTNEKLFF TGTGCCAGCAGCCAAGGGACAACAACTAATGAAAAACTGTTTTTT
NA TRBJ2-7 TRBD2 TRBV4-1 CASSQAATSAAYEQYF TGCGCCAGCAGCCAAGCCGCGACTAGCGCAGCCTACGAGCAGTACTTC
many TRBJ2-6 NA TRBV5-4 CASSLDRAGANVLTF TGTGCCAGCAGCTTGGACAGGGCTGGGGCCAACGTCCTGACTTTC
many TRBJ2-7 TRBD2 TRBV20-1 CSASPGGRASEQYF TGCAGTGCTAGCCCCGGCGGGAGGGCCTCCGAGCAGTACTTC
many TRBJ2-7 TRBD2 TRBV12-3/TRBV12-4 CASSPTSGSSYEQYF TGTGCCAGCAGTCCTACTAGCGGGAGCTCCTACGAGCAGTACTTC
many TRBJ2-5 NA TRBV29-1 CSVVGGIGETQYF TGCAGCGTTGTCGGCGGGATCGGGGAGACCCAGTACTTC
many TRBJ2-7 NA TRBV19 CASSEGRGYEQYF TGTGCCAGTAGCGAGGGCAGGGGCTACGAGCAGTACTTC
NA TRBJ2-3 NA TRBV7-8 CASSFGGAGDTQYF TGTGCCAGCAGCTTCGGAGGGGCTGGGGATACGCAGTATTTT
many TRBJ2-1 TRBD2 TRBV5-4 CASSPLGGTRRGEQFF TGTGCCAGCAGCCCGCTCGGTGGGACTAGAAGAGGGGAGCAGTTCTTC
many TRBJ2-7 NA TRBV11-3 CASSLVLEQYF TGTGCCAGCAGCTTAGTTCTCGAGCAGTACTTC
NA TRBJ1-2 NA TRBV3-1 CASSLESLGRRRYGYTF TGTGCCAGCAGCCTAGAATCGCTTGGGCGGCGTCGCTATGGCTACACCTTC
NA TRBJ2-3 TRBD2 TRBV12-3/TRBV12-4 CASSFQSGGPADTQYF TGTGCCAGCAGTTTTCAGTCGGGGGGGCCTGCAGATACGCAGTATTTT
many TRBJ2-5 TRBD2 TRBV11-2 CASSLGSTSGKETQYF TGTGCCAGCAGCTTGGGCTCGACTAGCGGGAAGGAGACCCAGTACTTC
few TRBJ1-1 NA TRBV11-2 CASSLDSGYTEAFF TGTGCCAGCAGCTTAGATAGTGGGTACACTGAAGCTTTCTTT